This TCR beta chain is drawn from a study of shared clonotypes between healthy human individuals. The data were produced by immunoSEQ multiplex PCR, yet TCRdb's version contains in-frame clones alone and is incomplete. The table has over a million clones, 75% to 85% seen once; the top ten hold more than 0.45%. The sample consisted of memory CD4+ T cells from PBMCs. Subset indicated: CD45RA-negative fraction. The clonotype originates from a man younger than 30 in good health. Some clones in this sample may be carry-over from other donors' samples.

The CDR3 DNA follows: TGCGCCAGCAGCTTGACAGGGTTGCGTGGCTACACCTTC. The encoded protein is CASSLTGLRGYTF. The rearrangement links TRBV5-1 to TRBJ1-2, with a possible D match to TRBD1 (6 bases). Trimming took 1 base from V and 7 from J, leaving 11 bases between them. Germline CDR1 is SGHRS and CDR2 is YFSETQ. The CDR3 length is 13 residues.